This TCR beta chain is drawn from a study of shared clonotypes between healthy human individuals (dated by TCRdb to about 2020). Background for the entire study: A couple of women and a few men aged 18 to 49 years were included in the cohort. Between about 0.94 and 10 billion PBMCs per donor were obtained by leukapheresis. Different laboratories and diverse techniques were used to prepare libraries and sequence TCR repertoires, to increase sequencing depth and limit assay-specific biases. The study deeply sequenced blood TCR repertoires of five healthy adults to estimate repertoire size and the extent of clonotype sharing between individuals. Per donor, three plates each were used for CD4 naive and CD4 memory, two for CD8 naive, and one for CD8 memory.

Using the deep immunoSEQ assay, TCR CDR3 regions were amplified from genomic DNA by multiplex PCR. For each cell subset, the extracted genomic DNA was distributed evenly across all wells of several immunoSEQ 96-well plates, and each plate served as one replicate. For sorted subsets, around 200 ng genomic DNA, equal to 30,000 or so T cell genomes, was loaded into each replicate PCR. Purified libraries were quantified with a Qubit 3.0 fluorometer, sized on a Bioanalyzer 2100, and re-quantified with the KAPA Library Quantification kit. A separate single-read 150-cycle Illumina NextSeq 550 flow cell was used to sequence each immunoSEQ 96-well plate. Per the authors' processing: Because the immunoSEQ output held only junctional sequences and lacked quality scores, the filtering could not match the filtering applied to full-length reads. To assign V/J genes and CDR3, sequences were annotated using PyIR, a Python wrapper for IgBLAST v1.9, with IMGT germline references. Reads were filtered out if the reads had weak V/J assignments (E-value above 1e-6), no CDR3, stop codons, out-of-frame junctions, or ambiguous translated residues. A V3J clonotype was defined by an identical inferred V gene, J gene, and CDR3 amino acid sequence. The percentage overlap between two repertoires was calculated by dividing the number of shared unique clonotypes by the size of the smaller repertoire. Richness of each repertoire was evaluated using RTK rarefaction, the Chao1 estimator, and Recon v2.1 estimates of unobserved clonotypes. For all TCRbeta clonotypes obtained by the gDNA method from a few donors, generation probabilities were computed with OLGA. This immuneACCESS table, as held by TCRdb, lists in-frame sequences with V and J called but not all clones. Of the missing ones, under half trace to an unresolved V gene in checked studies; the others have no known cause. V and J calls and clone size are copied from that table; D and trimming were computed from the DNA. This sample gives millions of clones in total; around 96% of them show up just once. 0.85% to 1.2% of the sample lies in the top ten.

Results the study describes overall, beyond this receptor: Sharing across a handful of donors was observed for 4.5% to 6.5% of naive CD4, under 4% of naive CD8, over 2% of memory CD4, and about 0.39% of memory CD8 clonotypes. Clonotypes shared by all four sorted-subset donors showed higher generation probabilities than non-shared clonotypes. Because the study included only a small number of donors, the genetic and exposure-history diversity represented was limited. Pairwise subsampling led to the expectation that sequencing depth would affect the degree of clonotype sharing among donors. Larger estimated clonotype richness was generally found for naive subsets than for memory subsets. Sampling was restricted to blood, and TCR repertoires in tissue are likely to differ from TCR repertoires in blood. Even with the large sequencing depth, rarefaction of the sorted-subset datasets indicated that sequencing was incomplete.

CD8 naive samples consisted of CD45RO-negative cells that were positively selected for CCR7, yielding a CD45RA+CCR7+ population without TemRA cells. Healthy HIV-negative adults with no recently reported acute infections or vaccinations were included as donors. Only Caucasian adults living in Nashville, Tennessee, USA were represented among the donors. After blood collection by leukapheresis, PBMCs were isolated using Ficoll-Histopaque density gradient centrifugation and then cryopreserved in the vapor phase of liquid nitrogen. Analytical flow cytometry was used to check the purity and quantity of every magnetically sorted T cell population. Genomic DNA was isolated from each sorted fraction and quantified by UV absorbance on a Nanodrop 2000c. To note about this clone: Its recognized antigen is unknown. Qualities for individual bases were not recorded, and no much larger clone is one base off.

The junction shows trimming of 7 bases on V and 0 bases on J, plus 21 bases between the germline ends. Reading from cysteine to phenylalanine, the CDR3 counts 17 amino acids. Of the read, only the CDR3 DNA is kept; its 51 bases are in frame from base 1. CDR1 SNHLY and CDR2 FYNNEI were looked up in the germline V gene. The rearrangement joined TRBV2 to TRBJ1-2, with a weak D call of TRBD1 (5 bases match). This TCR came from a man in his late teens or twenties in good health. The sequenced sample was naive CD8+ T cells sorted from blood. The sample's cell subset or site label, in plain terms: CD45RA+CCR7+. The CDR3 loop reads CASTVPYGAQANYGYTF. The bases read TGTGCCAGCACGGTTCCCTACGGGGCGCAAGCTAACTATGGCTACACCTTC.